This T cell receptor (beta chain) was sequenced during a study of OX40 agonist ivuxolimab in advanced cancers. Study background: With a range of about 23 to 85, age averaged approximately 60 years, and about 83% were male. Whole-study findings and limits: On average, CD8+ T cells showed a greater number of expanded clones than CD4+. Doses of 0.1 to 3.0 mg/kg were accompanied by clonal expansion of CD4+ and CD8+ blood T cells by week 6.

The CDR3 covers 15 residues. Germline V CDR1 and CDR2: MDHEN, SYDVKM. The V gene end was trimmed by 7 bases and the J gene end by 4 bases; junction bases not matched to a gene: 9. This clone was observed a single time. Its antigen remains unidentified. A history of autoimmune disease or systemic immunosuppression excluded patients. The data were produced by immunoSEQ multiplex PCR, yet TCRdb's version contains in-frame clones alone and is incomplete. This table holds about 67,000 clones, around 87% found once. Sequenced material: CD4+ or CD8+ T cells sorted from blood, taken in a trial of the OX40 agonist ivuxolimab. The chain links TRBV28 to TRBJ1-4; TRBD1 matches 7 bases. The sequence derives from an adult with an advanced solid tumor such as melanoma, head and neck, liver or kidney cancer. The CDR3, as DNA: TGTGCCAGCACCACGGAAGGGGGCCTTAATGAAAAACTGTTTTTT. Translated: CASTTEGGLNEKLFF.